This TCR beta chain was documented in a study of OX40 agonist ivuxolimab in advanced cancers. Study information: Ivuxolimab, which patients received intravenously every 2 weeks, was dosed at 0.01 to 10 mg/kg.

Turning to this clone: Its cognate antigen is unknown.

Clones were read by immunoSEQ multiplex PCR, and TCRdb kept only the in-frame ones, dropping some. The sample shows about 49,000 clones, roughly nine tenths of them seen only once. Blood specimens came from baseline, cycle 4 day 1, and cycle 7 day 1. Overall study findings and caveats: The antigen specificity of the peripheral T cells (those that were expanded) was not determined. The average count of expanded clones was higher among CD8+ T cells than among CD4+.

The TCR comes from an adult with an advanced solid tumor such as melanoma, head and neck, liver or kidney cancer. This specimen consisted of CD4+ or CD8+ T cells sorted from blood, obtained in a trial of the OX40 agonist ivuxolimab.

The CDR3 loop is CASSLEGTGAYTF. The CDR3, as DNA: TGTGCCAGCAGCTTAGAAGGGACAGGGGCATACACCTTC. V usage is TRBV11-3 and J usage is TRBJ1-2; 10 positions agree with TRBD1. The germline V gene encodes CDR1 SGHNT and CDR2 YENEEA. The CDR3 contains 13 residues. The junction had 3 bases not matched to a gene; V was cut back by 0 bases and J by 11 bases.